This entry describes one T cell receptor (beta chain). Antigen unknown. This sample was taken from a study of tumor and adjacent non-tumor tissue in lung cancer. TCRbeta libraries were built with three rounds of nested PCR, modified from ARM-PCR. TCRdb ran MiXCR on the multiplex PCR reads and lists one entry per CDR3 protein. The data contain over 100,000 distinct CDR3 sequences, about 75% of them singletons. RNA was extracted from bulk tissue without any cell sorting. Overall study results and limits: Compared with tumor, normal lung showed significantly lower TCR diversity.

This receptor was taken from a woman aged 55 to 70 with non-small cell lung cancer. Source material: lung tumor tissue.

The CDR3 loop is CDSSLDLGTTGETQYF. CDR3 nucleotide sequence: TGTGATAGCAGTTTAGACCTGGGTACAACAGGAGAGACCCAGTACTTC. The chain carries TRBV11-3 and TRBJ2-5, with D perhaps matching TRBD1 (5 bases). This CDR3 region has 16 residues. Germline lookup yields CDR1 SGHNT and CDR2 YENEEA.